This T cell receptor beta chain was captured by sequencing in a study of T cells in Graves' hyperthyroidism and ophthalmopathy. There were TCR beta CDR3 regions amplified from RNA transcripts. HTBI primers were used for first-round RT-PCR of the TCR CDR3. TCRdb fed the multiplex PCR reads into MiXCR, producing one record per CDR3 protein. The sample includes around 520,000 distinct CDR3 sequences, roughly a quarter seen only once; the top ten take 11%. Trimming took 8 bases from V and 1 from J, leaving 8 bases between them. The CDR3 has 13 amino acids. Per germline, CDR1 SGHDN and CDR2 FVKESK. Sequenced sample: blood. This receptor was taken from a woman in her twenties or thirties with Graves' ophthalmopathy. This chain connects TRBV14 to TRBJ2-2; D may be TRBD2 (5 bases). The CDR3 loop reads CASAGENTGELFF. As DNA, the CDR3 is TGTGCCAGCGCCGGGGAGAACACCGGGGAGCTGTTTTTT.